A selection of T cell receptor beta chains follows, all from one sample in a study of blood T cell repertoires in COVID-19. The table came from immunoSEQ multiplex PCR; TCRdb's copy has only in-frame clones and leaves some out. The sample has approximately 280,000 clones; roughly 89% are singletons. Sequenced: peripheral blood. These TCRs come from a man aged 35 to 55 with acute or convalescent COVID-19. CDR3s include the opening cysteine and the closing phenylalanine or tryptophan. Clone size is shown for a subset of rows, as once, few, many or a class of expanded clone.

abundance: NA; v_gene: TRBV7-2; j_gene: TRBJ2-2; CDR3aa: CASSLRPGGGYTGELFF
abundance: once; v_gene: TRBV6-2/TRBV6-3; j_gene: TRBJ2-7; CDR3aa: CASSSMTGAYEQYF
abundance: once; v_gene: TRBV4-1; j_gene: TRBJ1-4; CDR3aa: CASSLQGLANEKLFF
abundance: NA; v_gene: TRBV30; j_gene: TRBJ2-7; CDR3aa: CAWSVFRLYEQYF
abundance: NA; v_gene: TRBV6-1; j_gene: TRBJ1-2; CDR3aa: CASSERGGYGYTF
abundance: NA; v_gene: TRBV6-6; j_gene: TRBJ1-2; CDR3aa: CASSYLGQGNYGYTF
abundance: NA; v_gene: TRBV10-3; j_gene: TRBJ2-2; CDR3aa: CAISGPTGAGTGELFF
abundance: NA; v_gene: TRBV3-1/TRBV3-2; j_gene: TRBJ1-2; CDR3aa: CASSQDNTGRVHTF
abundance: NA; v_gene: TRBV4-1; j_gene: TRBJ2-1; CDR3aa: CASSLTSGAYNEQFF
abundance: NA; v_gene: TRBV5-6; j_gene: TRBJ2-2; CDR3aa: CASSPTGGANTGELFF
abundance: NA; v_gene: TRBV9; j_gene: TRBJ2-2; CDR3aa: CASSTPRGPGELFF
abundance: NA; v_gene: TRBV6-1; j_gene: TRBJ2-6; CDR3aa: CASTDRGEATGANVLTF
abundance: NA; v_gene: TRBV19; j_gene: TRBJ1-3; CDR3aa: CATRGGNPGNTIYF
abundance: NA; v_gene: TRBV13; j_gene: TRBJ2-3; CDR3aa: CASSQGTDTQYF
abundance: NA; v_gene: TRBV5-1; j_gene: TRBJ2-7; CDR3aa: CASSLGAGYEQYF
abundance: NA; v_gene: TRBV18; j_gene: TRBJ1-4; CDR3aa: CASSLQGINEKLFF
abundance: NA; v_gene: TRBV5-4; j_gene: TRBJ1-6; CDR3aa: CASSPGTAYNSPLHF
abundance: NA; v_gene: TRBV7-8; j_gene: TRBJ2-2; CDR3aa: CASSLRFGGPDTGELFF
abundance: NA; v_gene: TRBV5-4; j_gene: TRBJ2-7; CDR3aa: CASSPRPVRESSYEQYF
abundance: NA; v_gene: TRBV7-2; j_gene: TRBJ2-7; CDR3aa: CASSLITGLGYEQYF
abundance: few; v_gene: TRBV11-3; j_gene: TRBJ1-3; CDR3aa: CASSLDGNSGNTIYF
abundance: NA; v_gene: TRBV3-1/TRBV3-2; j_gene: TRBJ1-1; CDR3aa: CASSQSRLLNTEAFF
abundance: few; v_gene: TRBV9; j_gene: TRBJ2-2; CDR3aa: CASSVGKGSGTGELFF
abundance: NA; v_gene: TRBV9; j_gene: TRBJ2-3; CDR3aa: CASSNYWTGSVGTDTQYF
abundance: NA; v_gene: TRBV5-4; j_gene: TRBJ2-2; CDR3aa: CASSFFLGANTGELFF
abundance: NA; v_gene: TRBV5-5; j_gene: TRBJ1-5; CDR3aa: CARSLGLGGGNQPQHF
abundance: once; v_gene: TRBV3-1/TRBV3-2; j_gene: TRBJ2-3; CDR3aa: CASSRTSVPDTQYF
abundance: NA; v_gene: TRBV29-1; j_gene: TRBJ1-1; CDR3aa: CSVESVNTEAFF
abundance: NA; v_gene: TRBV30; j_gene: TRBJ1-5; CDR3aa: CAWSPQYSNQPQHF
abundance: NA; v_gene: TRBV6-1; j_gene: TRBJ2-1; CDR3aa: CASSVQAFSSYNEQFF
abundance: NA; v_gene: TRBV24-1; j_gene: TRBJ2-7; CDR3aa: CATSDRYRVDEQYF
abundance: NA; v_gene: TRBV5-1; j_gene: TRBJ2-3; CDR3aa: CASSSIPTDTQYF
abundance: NA; v_gene: TRBV18; j_gene: TRBJ1-1; CDR3aa: CASSFDRAEAFF
abundance: NA; v_gene: TRBV5-1; j_gene: TRBJ2-7; CDR3aa: CASSLQGNEQYF
abundance: NA; v_gene: TRBV11-2; j_gene: TRBJ1-2; CDR3aa: CASSLLSTSRRIANYGYTF
abundance: few; v_gene: TRBV7-3; j_gene: TRBJ2-3; CDR3aa: CASSLRGGDTQYF
abundance: NA; v_gene: TRBV5-1; j_gene: TRBJ2-7; CDR3aa: CASSLLTGSPYEQYF
abundance: once; v_gene: TRBV7-9; j_gene: TRBJ1-2; CDR3aa: CASSLTGYGYTF
abundance: NA; v_gene: TRBV24-1; j_gene: TRBJ1-2; CDR3aa: CATSDPTQAGGYTF
abundance: NA; v_gene: TRBV11-2; j_gene: TRBJ2-7; CDR3aa: CASSLNAAGGSYEQYF
abundance: NA; v_gene: TRBV6-5; j_gene: TRBJ1-1; CDR3aa: CASRDRVETEAFF
abundance: once; v_gene: TRBV2; j_gene: TRBJ1-4; CDR3aa: CASSERRVATNEKLFF
abundance: few; v_gene: TRBV12-3/TRBV12-4; j_gene: TRBJ1-3; CDR3aa: CASSRGSGNTIYF
abundance: NA; v_gene: TRBV5-1; j_gene: TRBJ1-2; CDR3aa: CASSSQGDYGYTF
abundance: NA; v_gene: TRBV28; j_gene: TRBJ2-1; CDR3aa: CASRGAGNEQFF
abundance: NA; v_gene: TRBV4-2; j_gene: TRBJ2-1; CDR3aa: CASSQGGLAGYNEQFF
abundance: few; v_gene: TRBV11-2; j_gene: TRBJ1-2; CDR3aa: CASRLAAGFTKDYGYTF
abundance: NA; v_gene: TRBV27; j_gene: TRBJ2-1; CDR3aa: CASSLIGGTYNEQFF
abundance: NA; v_gene: TRBV10-1; j_gene: TRBJ1-2; CDR3aa: CASSGQGYGYTF
abundance: NA; v_gene: TRBV10-3; j_gene: TRBJ2-3; CDR3aa: CAISESTGPDTQYF
abundance: NA; v_gene: TRBV29-1; j_gene: TRBJ2-3; CDR3aa: CSVAQGTDTQYF
abundance: NA; v_gene: TRBV7-8; j_gene: TRBJ1-2; CDR3aa: CASNIGIGGGYTF
abundance: NA; v_gene: TRBV5-1; j_gene: TRBJ1-1; CDR3aa: CASSLGRAGLNTEAFF
abundance: NA; v_gene: TRBV5-6; j_gene: TRBJ1-1; CDR3aa: CASSLAGVRGTEAFF
abundance: NA; v_gene: TRBV7-6; j_gene: TRBJ2-3; CDR3aa: CASSSFGVLGDTQYF
abundance: once; v_gene: TRBV5-8; j_gene: TRBJ1-5; CDR3aa: CASSWPRGQPQHF
abundance: NA; v_gene: TRBV11-2; j_gene: TRBJ1-1; CDR3aa: CASSFQGVGEAFF
abundance: NA; v_gene: TRBV6-6; j_gene: TRBJ1-1; CDR3aa: CATVRSTEAFF
abundance: NA; v_gene: TRBV5-1; j_gene: TRBJ1-5; CDR3aa: CASSLGQGSGQPQHF